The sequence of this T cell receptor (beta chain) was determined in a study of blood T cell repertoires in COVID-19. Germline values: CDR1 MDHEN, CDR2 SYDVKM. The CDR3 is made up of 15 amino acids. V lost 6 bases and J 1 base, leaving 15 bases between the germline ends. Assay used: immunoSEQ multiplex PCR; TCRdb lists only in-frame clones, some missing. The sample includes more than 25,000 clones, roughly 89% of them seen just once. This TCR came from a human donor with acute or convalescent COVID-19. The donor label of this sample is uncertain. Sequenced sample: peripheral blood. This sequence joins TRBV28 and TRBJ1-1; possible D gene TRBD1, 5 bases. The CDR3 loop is CASSPTGTGNTEAFF. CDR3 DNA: TGTGCCAGCAGCCCGACCGGGACTGGGAACACTGAAGCTTTCTTT.